The rows below give T cell receptor beta chains drawn from one sample of a study of T cell repertoires and HLA-DP antigens. Method: immunoSEQ multiplex PCR; TCRdb's copy keeps in-frame clones and lacks some. Among about 89,000 clones listed, roughly nine tenths were seen once. These receptors' antigens are unknown. What was sequenced was CD4+ T cells from PBMCs. The source of these receptors is a man in his fifties or sixties in good health and CMV-seronegative. Both conserved end residues are part of each CDR3. Each record gives: J gene, D gene, V gene, clone size, CDR3 protein, CDR3 DNA. The D gene is left open where the match is weak. Not every row has a clone size; where given, it reads once, few, many or a size class.

j_gene: TRBJ1-4
d_gene: NA
v_gene: TRBV20-1
abundance: NA
CDR3aa: CSARYGKLFF
CDR3nt: TGCAGTGCTAGATACGGAAAACTGTTTTTT

j_gene: TRBJ2-5
d_gene: TRBD2
v_gene: TRBV9
abundance: NA
CDR3aa: CASSVEAGGRETQYF
CDR3nt: TGTGCCAGCAGCGTAGAAGCGGGGGGGCGAGAGACCCAGTACTTC

j_gene: TRBJ2-7
d_gene: NA
v_gene: TRBV6-6
abundance: NA
CDR3aa: CASRRGLGTYEQYF
CDR3nt: TGTGCCAGCAGACGTGGACTGGGAACCTACGAGCAGTACTTC

j_gene: TRBJ2-3
d_gene: NA
v_gene: TRBV4-3
abundance: NA
CDR3aa: CASSQEPTELHTDTQYF
CDR3nt: TGCGCCAGCAGCCAAGAACCGACAGAACTCCACACAGATACGCAGTATTTT

j_gene: TRBJ1-1
d_gene: NA
v_gene: TRBV6-1
abundance: NA
CDR3aa: CASSEQVMNTEAFF
CDR3nt: TGTGCCAGCAGTGAACAGGTAATGAACACTGAAGCTTTCTTT

j_gene: TRBJ2-2
d_gene: NA
v_gene: TRBV5-1
abundance: NA
CDR3aa: CASSLVAGPGGELFF
CDR3nt: TGCGCCAGCAGCTTGGTTGCAGGGCCGGGCGGGGAGCTGTTTTTT

j_gene: TRBJ2-7
d_gene: NA
v_gene: TRBV5-4
abundance: NA
CDR3aa: CASSLGSAPYEQYF
CDR3nt: TGTGCCAGCAGCTTAGGTAGCGCTCCCTACGAGCAGTACTTC

j_gene: TRBJ2-7
d_gene: NA
v_gene: TRBV13
abundance: NA
CDR3aa: CASSLVPSIQDYEQYF
CDR3nt: TGTGCCAGCAGCTTAGTACCGTCGATTCAAGACTACGAGCAGTACTTC

j_gene: TRBJ2-5
d_gene: TRBD2
v_gene: TRBV18
abundance: NA
CDR3aa: CASSQLAGGLETQYF
CDR3nt: TGTGCCAGCTCACAACTAGCGGGAGGGCTGGAGACCCAGTACTTC

j_gene: TRBJ2-3
d_gene: NA
v_gene: TRBV19
abundance: NA
CDR3aa: CASSVRADTQYF
CDR3nt: TGTGCCAGTAGTGTCCGCGCAGATACGCAGTATTTT

j_gene: TRBJ2-7
d_gene: NA
v_gene: TRBV10-3
abundance: NA
CDR3aa: CAISESGRETSEQYF
CDR3nt: TGTGCCATCAGTGAGTCGGGACGGGAGACATCGGAGCAGTACTTC

j_gene: TRBJ1-6
d_gene: TRBD1
v_gene: TRBV2
abundance: NA
CDR3aa: CASKQQGANNSPLHF
CDR3nt: TGTGCCAGCAAACAGCAGGGGGCGAATAATTCACCCCTCCACTTT

j_gene: TRBJ1-1
d_gene: NA
v_gene: TRBV21-1
abundance: few
CDR3aa: CASSAKNRDPEAFF
CDR3nt: TGTGCCAGCAGCGCAAAGAACAGGGACCCTGAAGCTTTCTTT

j_gene: TRBJ1-4
d_gene: NA
v_gene: TRBV5-4
abundance: few
CDR3aa: CASSLPHEEKLFF
CDR3nt: TGTGCCAGCAGCTTGCCCCACGAAGAAAAACTGTTTTTT

j_gene: TRBJ2-1
d_gene: NA
v_gene: TRBV30
abundance: NA
CDR3aa: CAWSVLLAGEQFF
CDR3nt: TGTGCCTGGAGTGTACTCCTAGCAGGTGAGCAGTTCTTC

j_gene: TRBJ2-1
d_gene: NA
v_gene: TRBV14
abundance: NA
CDR3aa: CASSQTRTSYNEQFF
CDR3nt: TGTGCCAGCAGCCAGACTCGAACCTCCTACAATGAGCAGTTCTTC

j_gene: TRBJ2-7
d_gene: NA
v_gene: TRBV5-1
abundance: NA
CDR3aa: CASGEYKPPESSYEQYF
CDR3nt: TGCGCCAGCGGGGAATACAAGCCGCCGGAAAGCTCCTACGAGCAGTACTTC

j_gene: TRBJ2-7
d_gene: NA
v_gene: TRBV4-1
abundance: medium-sized
CDR3aa: CASARGRLSDEQYF
CDR3nt: TGCGCCAGCGCGCGGGGCAGGCTTTCTGACGAGCAGTACTTC

j_gene: TRBJ1-1
d_gene: TRBD1
v_gene: TRBV19
abundance: NA
CDR3aa: CASRRGQGRTEAFF
CDR3nt: TGTGCCAGTAGACGGGGACAGGGGAGGACTGAAGCTTTCTTT

j_gene: TRBJ2-4
d_gene: TRBD1
v_gene: TRBV7-8
abundance: NA
CDR3aa: CASSLATGPGAKNIQYF
CDR3nt: TGTGCCAGCAGCTTAGCGACAGGGCCCGGGGCCAAAAACATTCAGTACTTC

j_gene: TRBJ2-2
d_gene: TRBD2
v_gene: TRBV7-3
abundance: NA
CDR3aa: CASSSRVAGDYGGELFF
CDR3nt: TGTGCCAGCAGCTCACGGGTAGCGGGGGATTATGGCGGGGAGCTGTTTTTT

j_gene: TRBJ1-4
d_gene: TRBD1
v_gene: TRBV19
abundance: NA
CDR3aa: CATGTGGQINEKLFF
CDR3nt: TGTGCCACCGGGACAGGGGGGCAGATTAATGAAAAACTGTTTTTT

j_gene: TRBJ2-7
d_gene: TRBD2
v_gene: TRBV10-3
abundance: NA
CDR3aa: CAISGTSDEQYF
CDR3nt: TGTGCCATTAGCGGGACTAGCGATGAGCAGTACTTC

j_gene: TRBJ1-6
d_gene: NA
v_gene: TRBV4-3
abundance: few
CDR3aa: CASSQFGNSPLHF
CDR3nt: TGCGCCAGCAGCCAGTTCGGAAATTCACCCCTCCACTTT

j_gene: TRBJ1-5
d_gene: TRBD1
v_gene: TRBV19
abundance: NA
CDR3aa: CASSIARGRGHQPQHF
CDR3nt: TGTGCCAGTAGTATAGCAAGGGGGCGCGGCCATCAGCCCCAGCATTTT

j_gene: TRBJ1-2
d_gene: NA
v_gene: TRBV6-1
abundance: NA
CDR3aa: CASSVDPAGYGYTF
CDR3nt: TGTGCCAGCAGTGTTGACCCTGCCGGTTATGGCTACACCTTC

j_gene: TRBJ2-3
d_gene: NA
v_gene: TRBV11-2
abundance: NA
CDR3aa: CASSLAGGSSTDTQYF
CDR3nt: TGTGCCAGCAGCTTAGCCGGGGGATCTAGCACAGATACGCAGTATTTT

j_gene: TRBJ1-1
d_gene: NA
v_gene: TRBV5-5
abundance: few
CDR3aa: CASSLAKRGTEAFF
CDR3nt: TGTGCCAGCAGCTTGGCTAAGCGGGGAACTGAAGCTTTCTTT

j_gene: TRBJ2-7
d_gene: NA
v_gene: TRBV27
abundance: NA
CDR3aa: CASSEKRGNEQYF
CDR3nt: TGTGCCAGCAGCGAAAAAAGGGGGAACGAGCAGTACTTC

j_gene: TRBJ1-3
d_gene: NA
v_gene: TRBV6-5
abundance: NA
CDR3aa: CASSYSLSSSGNTIYF
CDR3nt: TGTGCCAGCAGTTACTCGCTCAGTTCCTCTGGAAACACCATATATTTT

j_gene: TRBJ2-3
d_gene: NA
v_gene: TRBV9
abundance: NA
CDR3aa: CASSVGLELTDPLYF
CDR3nt: TGTGCCAGCAGCGTAGGACTCGAGCTCACAGATCCCCTGTATTTT

j_gene: TRBJ1-6
d_gene: TRBD1
v_gene: TRBV18
abundance: NA
CDR3aa: CASSPLDSGTGGSPLHF
CDR3nt: TGTGCCAGCTCACCACTGGACTCCGGGACAGGGGGTTCACCCCTCCACTTT

j_gene: TRBJ2-1
d_gene: TRBD2
v_gene: TRBV7-2
abundance: NA
CDR3aa: CASSFPSGRGVEQFF
CDR3nt: TGTGCCAGCAGCTTCCCTAGCGGGAGGGGGGTTGAGCAGTTCTTC

j_gene: TRBJ1-6
d_gene: NA
v_gene: TRBV19
abundance: NA
CDR3aa: CASRRESILLGSPLHF
CDR3nt: TGTGCCAGTAGAAGGGAGAGTATCCTACTTGGGTCACCCCTCCACTTT

j_gene: TRBJ2-1
d_gene: NA
v_gene: TRBV6-6
abundance: NA
CDR3aa: CASSQTGTQRNEQFF
CDR3nt: TGTGCCAGCAGCCAGACCGGAACGCAGAGGAATGAGCAGTTCTTC

j_gene: TRBJ2-3
d_gene: NA
v_gene: TRBV5-4
abundance: NA
CDR3aa: CASSDLPTDTQYF
CDR3nt: TGTGCCAGCAGCGACCTCCCAACAGATACGCAGTATTTT

j_gene: TRBJ2-7
d_gene: NA
v_gene: TRBV29-1
abundance: few
CDR3aa: CSVVEGALGEQYF
CDR3nt: TGCAGCGTTGTGGAGGGGGCCTTAGGCGAGCAGTACTTC

j_gene: TRBJ1-5
d_gene: TRBD1
v_gene: TRBV28
abundance: NA
CDR3aa: CASSAMGQVNQPQHF
CDR3nt: TGTGCCAGCAGTGCTATGGGACAGGTTAATCAGCCCCAGCATTTT

j_gene: TRBJ1-6
d_gene: NA
v_gene: TRBV5-5
abundance: NA
CDR3aa: CASSLRQDNSPLHF
CDR3nt: TGTGCCAGCAGCTTGAGACAGGATAATTCACCCCTCCACTTT

j_gene: TRBJ2-7
d_gene: NA
v_gene: TRBV29-1
abundance: NA
CDR3aa: CSVVGTEGSLYEQYF
CDR3nt: TGCAGCGTTGTGGGGACCGAAGGGTCCCTTTACGAGCAGTACTTC

j_gene: TRBJ1-4
d_gene: NA
v_gene: TRBV4-1
abundance: once
CDR3aa: CASSQEFGLTNEKLFF
CDR3nt: TGCGCCAGCAGCCAAGAGTTTGGATTAACTAATGAAAAACTGTTTTTT

j_gene: TRBJ2-7
d_gene: TRBD2
v_gene: TRBV11-2
abundance: once
CDR3aa: CASSSPRGGRAYEQYF
CDR3nt: TGTGCCAGCAGCTCCCCCAGGGGCGGGAGGGCCTACGAGCAGTACTTC

j_gene: TRBJ1-1
d_gene: NA
v_gene: TRBV28
abundance: NA
CDR3aa: CASTPGAVGAFF
CDR3nt: TGTGCCAGCACTCCGGGGGCGGTAGGCGCTTTCTTT

j_gene: TRBJ2-7
d_gene: TRBD2
v_gene: TRBV30
abundance: NA
CDR3aa: CAWSQRGGRSYEQYF
CDR3nt: TGTGCCTGGAGTCAGCGGGGGGGCCGCTCCTACGAGCAGTACTTC

j_gene: TRBJ1-5
d_gene: NA
v_gene: TRBV2
abundance: NA
CDR3aa: CASRSGPPQPQHF
CDR3nt: TGTGCCAGCAGATCCGGGCCCCCGCAGCCCCAGCATTTT

j_gene: TRBJ1-2
d_gene: NA
v_gene: TRBV6-6
abundance: once
CDR3aa: CASSAGGMYGYTF
CDR3nt: TGTGCCAGCAGTGCCGGAGGGATGTATGGCTACACCTTC

j_gene: TRBJ2-7
d_gene: NA
v_gene: TRBV7-3
abundance: NA
CDR3aa: CASSLTKDNEQYF
CDR3nt: TGTGCCAGCAGCTTAACTAAGGACAACGAGCAGTACTTC

j_gene: TRBJ1-1
d_gene: NA
v_gene: TRBV29-1
abundance: few
CDR3aa: CSVDGTGQMNTEAFF
CDR3nt: TGCAGCGTTGATGGTACAGGGCAAATGAACACTGAAGCTTTCTTT

j_gene: TRBJ2-7
d_gene: NA
v_gene: TRBV11-3
abundance: NA
CDR3aa: CASSLLDLYYEQYF
CDR3nt: TGTGCCAGCAGCTTACTCGACTTGTACTACGAGCAGTACTTC

j_gene: TRBJ2-3
d_gene: TRBD1
v_gene: TRBV6-1
abundance: NA
CDR3aa: CASSGWTGADTQYF
CDR3nt: TGTGCCAGCAGTGGGTGGACAGGAGCAGATACGCAGTATTTT

j_gene: TRBJ1-1
d_gene: NA
v_gene: TRBV7-9
abundance: once
CDR3aa: CASSDRYREAFF
CDR3nt: TGTGCCAGCAGCGACAGGTACCGTGAAGCTTTCTTT

j_gene: TRBJ1-2
d_gene: TRBD1
v_gene: TRBV7-9
abundance: NA
CDR3aa: CASSLYGQGGMGYTF
CDR3nt: TGTGCCAGCAGCTTATACGGACAGGGCGGGATGGGCTACACCTTC

j_gene: TRBJ2-2
d_gene: NA
v_gene: TRBV28
abundance: NA
CDR3aa: CASSFPLALGTGELFF
CDR3nt: TGTGCCAGCAGTTTTCCGCTAGCGTTGGGAACCGGGGAGCTGTTTTTT

j_gene: TRBJ1-2
d_gene: TRBD1
v_gene: TRBV4-1
abundance: NA
CDR3aa: CASSPTGTGVGYTF
CDR3nt: TGCGCCAGCAGCCCCACTGGGACAGGAGTTGGCTACACCTTC

j_gene: TRBJ2-1
d_gene: TRBD1
v_gene: TRBV6-5
abundance: once
CDR3aa: CASSYGGQGRGNEQFF
CDR3nt: TGTGCCAGCAGTTACGGCGGACAGGGGAGAGGCAATGAGCAGTTCTTC

j_gene: TRBJ1-1
d_gene: NA
v_gene: TRBV18
abundance: once
CDR3aa: CASSPLGPPRQGTEAFF
CDR3nt: TGTGCCAGCTCACCACTAGGGCCGCCCCGGCAGGGCACTGAAGCTTTCTTT

j_gene: TRBJ2-7
d_gene: NA
v_gene: TRBV7-2
abundance: NA
CDR3aa: CASTPSIVSYEQYF
CDR3nt: TGTGCCAGCACCCCATCAATTGTCTCCTACGAGCAGTACTTC

j_gene: TRBJ1-2
d_gene: NA
v_gene: TRBV5-1
abundance: NA
CDR3aa: CASSAGRNYGYTF
CDR3nt: TGCGCCAGCAGCGCGGGACGGAACTATGGCTACACCTTC

j_gene: TRBJ2-7
d_gene: TRBD2
v_gene: TRBV28
abundance: NA
CDR3aa: CASSSLRASGYEQYF
CDR3nt: TGTGCCAGCAGTTCCCTTAGGGCTAGCGGATACGAGCAGTACTTC

j_gene: TRBJ1-1
d_gene: NA
v_gene: TRBV6-5
abundance: NA
CDR3aa: CASSGPGGGTEAFF
CDR3nt: TGTGCCAGCAGTGGCCCCGGAGGGGGAACTGAAGCTTTCTTT